This T cell receptor (beta chain) derives from a study of T cells in Graves' hyperthyroidism and ophthalmopathy. Looked up from germline, CDR1 is SGHDT and CDR2 is YYEEEE. This CDR3 comprises 14 residues. Trimming took 0 bases from V and 5 from J, leaving 9 bases between them. This clonotype was counted only a few times. Its target is not known. The diagnostic basis comprised clinical symptoms, serum thyroxine and TRAb, thyroid ultrasound and orbital computed tomography. The investigators amplified TCR beta CDR3 regions from RNA transcripts. Initially, a first-round RT-PCR of the TCR CDR3 employed the HTBI primer set. TCRdb re-called the multiplex PCR reads with MiXCR, one entry per CDR3 protein. The sample includes around 620,000 distinct CDR3 sequences, around 15% of them seen just once. General study findings and limits: From stable hyperthyroidism, ophthalmopathy was separated by a 13 V-J model.

The gene calls are TRBV5-6 and TRBJ1-5; D is possibly TRBD1 (5 bases). This clonotype originated in a woman in her 30s with Graves' hyperthyroidism. The specimen sequenced was blood. The CDR3 sequence: CASSLASGYQPQHF. Here the CDR3 DNA reads TGTGCCAGCAGCTTGGCGTCAGGGTATCAGCCCCAGCATTTT.